This T cell receptor beta chain is from a study of OX40 agonist ivuxolimab in advanced cancers. Study-level background: Treatment of patients was with ivuxolimab, an agonistic anti-OX40 (CD134) antibody. Participants could have had prior anti-PD-1, anti-PD-L1 or anti-CTLA-4 therapy, and approximately 40% had some.

Some clones are missing from TCRdb's copy, which holds only in-frame ones; the method was immunoSEQ multiplex PCR. The table has 45,000 to 60,000 clones, roughly 87% seen once. Study-wide points: By week 6 at 0.1 to 3.0 mg/kg, blood CD4+ and CD8+ T cells had expanded clonally.

With 2 bases removed from V and 5 bases from J, the gap between germline ends came to 9 bases. CDR1 and CDR2 (germline): SGHVS, FNYEAQ. The CDR3 has 13 residues. About this clone itself: Its specificity is unknown.

The chain links TRBV7-6 to TRBJ1-1, with D uncertain. The material sequenced was CD4+ or CD8+ T cells sorted from blood, taken in a trial of the OX40 agonist ivuxolimab. This TCR was recovered from an adult with an advanced solid tumor such as melanoma, head and neck, liver or kidney cancer. CDR3 nucleotide sequence: TGTGCCAGCAGCTTATCCCGGCAGACTGAAGCTTTCTTT. Amino acid sequence: CASSLSRQTEAFF.